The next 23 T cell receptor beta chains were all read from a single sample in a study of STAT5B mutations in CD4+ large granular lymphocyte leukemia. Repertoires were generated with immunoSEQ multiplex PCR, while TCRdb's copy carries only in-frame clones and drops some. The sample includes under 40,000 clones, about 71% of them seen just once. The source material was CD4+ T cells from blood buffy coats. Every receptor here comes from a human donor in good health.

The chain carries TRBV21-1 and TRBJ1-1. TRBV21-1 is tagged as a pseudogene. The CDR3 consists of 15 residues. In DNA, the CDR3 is TGTGCCAGCCCCCCAAGGCCGGGGGCGGGAACTGAAGCTTTCTTT. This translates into CASPPRPGAGTEAFF.

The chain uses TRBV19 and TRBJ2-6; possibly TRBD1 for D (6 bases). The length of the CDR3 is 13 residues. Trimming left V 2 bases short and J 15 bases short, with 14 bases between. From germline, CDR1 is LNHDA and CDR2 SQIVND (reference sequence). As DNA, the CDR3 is TGTGCCAGTAGTATAATTTCGAAGGGACACCTGACTTTC. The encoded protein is CASSIISKGHLTF.

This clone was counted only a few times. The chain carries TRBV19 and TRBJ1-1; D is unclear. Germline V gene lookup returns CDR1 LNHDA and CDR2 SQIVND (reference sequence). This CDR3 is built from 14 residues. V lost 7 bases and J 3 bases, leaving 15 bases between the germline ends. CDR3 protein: CASTPSTAYTEAFF. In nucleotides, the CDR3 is TGTGCCAGTACCCCCTCCACAGCCTACACTGAAGCTTTCTTT.

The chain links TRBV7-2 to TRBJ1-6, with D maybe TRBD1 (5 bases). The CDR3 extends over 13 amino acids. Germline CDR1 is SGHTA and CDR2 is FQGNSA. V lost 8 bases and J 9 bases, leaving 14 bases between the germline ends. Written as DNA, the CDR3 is TGTGCCAGCCGACAGCTTTTTGGTTCACCCCTCCACTTT. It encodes CASRQLFGSPLHF.

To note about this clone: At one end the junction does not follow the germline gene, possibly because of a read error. The CDR3 sequence: CASSQGEDSDQPQHF. The CDR3 coding sequence is TGTGCCAGCAGCCAGGGCGAAGATAGCGATCAGCCCCAGCATTTT. J is TRBJ1-5 and V is TRBV4-2; D gene unclear. The CDR3 extends over 15 amino acids. The germline V gene has CDR1 LGHNA and CDR2 YNFKEQ.

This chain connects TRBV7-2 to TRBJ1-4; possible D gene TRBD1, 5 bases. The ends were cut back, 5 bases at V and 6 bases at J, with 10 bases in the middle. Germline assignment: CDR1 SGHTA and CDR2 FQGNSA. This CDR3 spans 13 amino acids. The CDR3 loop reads CASSRGGYEKLFF. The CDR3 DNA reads TGTGCCAGCAGCCGGGGGGGTTATGAAAAACTGTTTTTT.

CDR3 DNA: TGTGCCAGTAGCACCCCTAGCGGGGAAAAAAACATTCAGTACTTC. It encodes CASSTPSGEKNIQYF. This sequence joins TRBV19 and TRBJ2-4, with 9 bases lining up with TRBD2. With V trimmed by 6 bases and J by 4 bases, 7 bases remained unmatched. The CDR3 has 15 residues. In germline, CDR1 is LNHDA, CDR2 SQIVND (reference sequence).

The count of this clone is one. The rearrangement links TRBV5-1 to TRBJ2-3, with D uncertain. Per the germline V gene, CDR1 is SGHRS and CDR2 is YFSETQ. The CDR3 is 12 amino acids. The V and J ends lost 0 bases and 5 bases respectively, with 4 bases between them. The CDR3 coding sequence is TGCGCCAGCAGCTTGGTTGGAGATACGCAGTATTTT. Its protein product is CASSLVGDTQYF.

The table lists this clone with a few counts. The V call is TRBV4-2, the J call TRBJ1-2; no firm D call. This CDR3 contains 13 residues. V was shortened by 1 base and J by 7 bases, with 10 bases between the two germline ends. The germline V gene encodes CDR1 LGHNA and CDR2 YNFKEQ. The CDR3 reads CASSQVTQSGYTF. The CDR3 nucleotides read TGTGCCAGCAGCCAAGTGACTCAATCTGGCTACACCTTC.

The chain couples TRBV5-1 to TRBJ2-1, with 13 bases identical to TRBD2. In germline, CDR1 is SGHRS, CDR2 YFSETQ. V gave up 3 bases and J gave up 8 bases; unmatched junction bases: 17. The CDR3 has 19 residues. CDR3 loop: CASSSNFQLLAGGPDEQFF. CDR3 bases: TGCGCCAGCAGCTCAAACTTCCAGCTACTAGCGGGGGGGCCGGATGAGCAGTTCTTC.

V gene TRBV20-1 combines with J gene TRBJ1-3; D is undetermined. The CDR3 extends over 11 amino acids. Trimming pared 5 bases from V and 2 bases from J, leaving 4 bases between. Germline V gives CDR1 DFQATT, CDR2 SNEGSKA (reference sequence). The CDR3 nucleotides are TGCAGTGCTGCCACTGGAAACACCATATATTTT. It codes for CSAATGNTIYF.

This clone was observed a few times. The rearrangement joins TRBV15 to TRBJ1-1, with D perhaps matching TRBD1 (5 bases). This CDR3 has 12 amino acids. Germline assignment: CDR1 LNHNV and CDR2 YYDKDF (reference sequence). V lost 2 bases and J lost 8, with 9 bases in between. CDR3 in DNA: TGTGCCACCAGCAGAAAATCAGGGGAAGCTTTCTTT. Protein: CATSRKSGEAFF.

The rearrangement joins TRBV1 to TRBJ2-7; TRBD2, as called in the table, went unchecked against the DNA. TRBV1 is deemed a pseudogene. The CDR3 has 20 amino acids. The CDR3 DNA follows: TGCACCAGCAGCCAAGACTCTGGACTAGCGGGGGGCCTATTCTCCTACGAGCAGTACTTC. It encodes CTSSQDSGLAGGLFSYEQYF.

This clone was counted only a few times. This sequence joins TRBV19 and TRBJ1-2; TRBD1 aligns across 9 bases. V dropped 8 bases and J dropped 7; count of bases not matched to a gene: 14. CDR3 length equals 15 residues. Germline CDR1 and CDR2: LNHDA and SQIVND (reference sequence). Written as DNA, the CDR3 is TGTGCCAGTGAGCCGGGACAGGGTTCGAGAGGTGGCTACACCTTC. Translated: CASEPGQGSRGGYTF.

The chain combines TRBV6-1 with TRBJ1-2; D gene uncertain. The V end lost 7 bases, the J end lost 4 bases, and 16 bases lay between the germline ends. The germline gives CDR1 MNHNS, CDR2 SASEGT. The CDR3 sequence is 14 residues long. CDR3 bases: TGTGCCAGCACTCTGACGGCGGTGGGCTATGGCTACACCTTC. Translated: CASTLTAVGYGYTF.

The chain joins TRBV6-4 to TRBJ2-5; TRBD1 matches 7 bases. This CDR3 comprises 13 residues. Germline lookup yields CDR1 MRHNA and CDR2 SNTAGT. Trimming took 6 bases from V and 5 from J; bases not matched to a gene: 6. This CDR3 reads CASSRRQGETQYF. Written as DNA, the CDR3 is TGTGCCAGCAGCCGACGACAGGGCGAGACCCAGTACTTC.

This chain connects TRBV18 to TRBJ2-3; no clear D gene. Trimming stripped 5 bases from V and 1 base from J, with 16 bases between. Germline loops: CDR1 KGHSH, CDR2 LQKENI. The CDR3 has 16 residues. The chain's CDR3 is CASSSTSGSGTDTQYF. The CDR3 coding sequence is TGTGCCAGCTCATCCACCTCCGGGTCCGGCACAGATACGCAGTATTTT.

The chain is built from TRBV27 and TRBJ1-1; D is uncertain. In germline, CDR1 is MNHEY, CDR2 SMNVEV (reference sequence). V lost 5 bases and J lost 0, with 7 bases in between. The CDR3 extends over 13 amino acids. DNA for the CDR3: TGTGCCAGCAGTGGTGAGATGAACACTGAAGCTTTCTTT. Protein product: CASSGEMNTEAFF.

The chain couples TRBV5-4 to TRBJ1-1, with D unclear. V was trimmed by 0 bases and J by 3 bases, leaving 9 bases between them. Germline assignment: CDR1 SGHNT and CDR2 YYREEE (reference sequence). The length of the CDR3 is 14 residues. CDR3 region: CASSLVGLDTEAFF. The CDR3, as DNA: TGTGCCAGCAGCTTGGTAGGATTGGACACTGAAGCTTTCTTT.

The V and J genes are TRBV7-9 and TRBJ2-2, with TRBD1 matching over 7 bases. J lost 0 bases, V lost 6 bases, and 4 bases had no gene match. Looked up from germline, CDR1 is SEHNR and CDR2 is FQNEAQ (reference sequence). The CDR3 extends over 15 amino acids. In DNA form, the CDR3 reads TGTGCCAGCAGTCCCGGGACAGCGAACACCGGGGAGCTGTTTTTT. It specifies CASSPGTANTGELFF.

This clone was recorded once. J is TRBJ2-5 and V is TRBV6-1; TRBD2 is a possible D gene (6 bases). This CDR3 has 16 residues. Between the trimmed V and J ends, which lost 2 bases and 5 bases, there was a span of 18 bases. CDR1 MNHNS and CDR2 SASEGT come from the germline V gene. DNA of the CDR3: TGTGCCAGCAGTGAATATACCGGGACTCATGGGGAGACCCAGTACTTC. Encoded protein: CASSEYTGTHGETQYF.

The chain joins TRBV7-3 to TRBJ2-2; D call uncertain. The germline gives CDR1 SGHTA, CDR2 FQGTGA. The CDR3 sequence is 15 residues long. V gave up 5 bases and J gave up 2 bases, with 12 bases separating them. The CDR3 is CASSIAGPNTGELFF. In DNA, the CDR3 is TGTGCCAGCAGCATCGCCGGGCCCAACACCGGGGAGCTGTTTTTT.

CDR3 sequence reads: CASSLTGTTYTEAFF. In DNA form, the CDR3 reads TGCGCCAGCAGCTTAACCGGGACAACCTACACTGAAGCTTTCTTT. The J gene is TRBJ1-1, the V gene TRBV5-1; D may be TRBD1 (6 bases). The length of the CDR3 is 15 residues. With 2 bases removed from V and 3 bases from J, the gap between germline ends came to 14 bases. Germline V lookup: CDR1 SGHRS, CDR2 YFSETQ.